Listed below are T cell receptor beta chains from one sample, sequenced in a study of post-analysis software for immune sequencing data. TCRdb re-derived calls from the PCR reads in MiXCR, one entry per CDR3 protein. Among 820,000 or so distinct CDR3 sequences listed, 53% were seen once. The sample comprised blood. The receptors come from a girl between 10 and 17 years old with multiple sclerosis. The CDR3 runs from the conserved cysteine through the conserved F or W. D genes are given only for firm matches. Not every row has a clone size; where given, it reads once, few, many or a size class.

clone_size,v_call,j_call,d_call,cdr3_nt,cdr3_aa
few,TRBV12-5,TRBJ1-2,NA,TGTGCTAGTGGTTACCCAGACAGTAACTATGGCTACACCTTC,CASGYPDSNYGYTF
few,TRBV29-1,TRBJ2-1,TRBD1,TGCAGCGTGGGGGACAGGGGGGACAATGAGCAGTTCTTC,CSVGDRGDNEQFF
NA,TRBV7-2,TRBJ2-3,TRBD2,TGTGCCTCATCCCGGGGGGGCGTCACAGATACGCAGTATTTT,CASSRGGVTDTQYF
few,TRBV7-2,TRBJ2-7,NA,TGTGCCAGCAGCGACAGAGCAGGGACTCGCACCTACGAGCAGTACTTC,CASSDRAGTRTYEQYF
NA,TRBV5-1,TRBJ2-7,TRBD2,TGCGCCAGCAAACTAGCGGGAGGCCACGAGCAGTACTTC,CASKLAGGHEQYF
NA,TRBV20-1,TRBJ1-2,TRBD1,TGCAGTGCTAGAGGAGACAGGGGCTATGGCTACACCTTC,CSARGDRGYGYTF
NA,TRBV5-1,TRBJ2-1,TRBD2,TGCGCCAGCAGCTTGCCCGGGACTAGCGGGAACAATGAGCAGTTCTTC,CASSLPGTSGNNEQFF
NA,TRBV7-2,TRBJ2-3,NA,TGTGCCAGCAGCTTAGGTTGGACAGACAGGACAGATACGCAGTATTTT,CASSLGWTDRTDTQYF
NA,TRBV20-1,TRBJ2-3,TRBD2,TGCAGTGCTCCGCAGGGTAGCGGGAATACAGATACGCAGTATTTT,CSAPQGSGNTDTQYF
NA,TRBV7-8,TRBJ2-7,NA,TGTGCCAGCAGCTTAGCCCACCTAGCGCGAGCCTACGAGCAGTACTTC,CASSLAHLARAYEQYF
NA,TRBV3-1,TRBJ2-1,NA,TGTGCCAGCAGCCAAGATGCCCCGTGGGTACTCCAAGAGACCCAGTTCTTC,CASSQDAPWVLQETQFF
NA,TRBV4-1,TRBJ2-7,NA,TGCGCCAGCAGCCAAGGCCTAGGCAGGGGTTATTACGAGCAGTACTTC,CASSQGLGRGYYEQYF
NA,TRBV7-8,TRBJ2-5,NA,TGTGCCAGCAGCTTAGTACAAGGCGGGACCCAGTACTTC,CASSLVQGGTQYF
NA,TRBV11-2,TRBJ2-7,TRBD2,TGTGCCAGCCGCAAAACTAGCGGGAATAACTACGAGCAGTACTTC,CASRKTSGNNYEQYF
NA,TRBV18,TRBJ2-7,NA,TGTGCCAGCTCACCACTAGGGATACAAAACGAGCAGTACTTC,CASSPLGIQNEQYF
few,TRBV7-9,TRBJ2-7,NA,TGTGCCAGCAGCTCATTAGCGGTCGACGGTACCCAGTACTTC,CASSSLAVDGTQYF
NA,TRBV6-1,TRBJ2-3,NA,TGTGCCAGCAGTGAAGGTGACTCACAGAATACGCAGTATTTT,CASSEGDSQNTQYF
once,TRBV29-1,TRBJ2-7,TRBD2,TGCAGCGTTTCGACTAGCCCGGGAAACTACGAGCAGTACTTC,CSVSTSPGNYEQYF
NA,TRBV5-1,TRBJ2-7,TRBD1,TGCGCCAGCAGCAGGCGACAGGGAGACTCCTACGAGCAGTACTTC,CASSRRQGDSYEQYF
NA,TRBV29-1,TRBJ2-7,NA,TGCAGCGTTGAAAAGGGTCCCTCCTACGAGCAGTACTTC,CSVEKGPSYEQYF
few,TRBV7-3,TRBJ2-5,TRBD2,TGTGCCAGCAGCTTAACGGGCCAGCGGGGAGAGACCCAGTACTTC,CASSLTGQRGETQYF
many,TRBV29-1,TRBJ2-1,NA,TGCAGCGTTGTCCGGGGGAGCTCCTACAATGAGCAGTTCTTC,CSVVRGSSYNEQFF
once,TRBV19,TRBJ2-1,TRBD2,TGTGCCAGTTCCACCAGAACCCTAGCGGGGTCCTACAATGAGCAGTTCTTC,CASSTRTLAGSYNEQFF
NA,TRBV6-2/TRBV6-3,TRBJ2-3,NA,TGTGCCAGCCGGGACCCGAGTGGGAGTACGCAGTATTTT,CASRDPSGSTQYF
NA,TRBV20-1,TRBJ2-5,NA,TGCAGTGCTAGAGCGGGGTTTGGCAATGAGCAGTACTTC,CSARAGFGNEQYF